The clone carrying this TCR beta chain showed up just once. The data were taken from a study of T cell changes during pregnancy in multiple sclerosis. Looked up from germline, CDR1 is SGHAT and CDR2 is FQNNGV. The CDR3 spans 15 residues. Trimming at V came to 5 bases and at J to 5 bases, leaving 7 bases not matched to a gene. Profiling relied on immunoSEQ multiplex PCR, and the TCRdb table lists in-frame clones only, not all of them. The sample gives 45,000 or so clones, about 88% of which show up once; approximately 1.2% is in the top ten. The source is a female donor with multiple sclerosis, enrolled in a pregnancy study. The source was CD4+ T cells from peripheral blood mononuclear cells, collected after pregnancy. The chain links TRBV11-2 to TRBJ2-3; 10 bases align to TRBD2. CDR3 residues: CASSPSGRGGDTQYF. In DNA form, the CDR3 reads TGTGCCAGCAGCCCTAGCGGGAGAGGTGGAGATACGCAGTATTTT.